One sample yielded the 12 T cell receptor beta chains listed below, sequenced in a study of post-analysis software for immune sequencing data. Presence of unique molecular identifiers characterized the TCR beta cDNA libraries. TCRdb re-called the PCR reads through MiXCR, storing one row per CDR3 protein. Of about 460,000 distinct CDR3 sequences in the sample, roughly 46% were seen once. These receptors are not linked to any known antigen. Whole-study findings and limits: Patients carried roughly 5 TRBV segments more frequently than controls did, and TRBV5-6, TRBV5-1 and TRBV20-1 were among them.

What was sequenced was blood. The receptors shown here come from a girl between 10 and 17 years old with multiple sclerosis.

This clonotype was seen only a few times. The chain couples TRBV6-1 to TRBJ2-1; tentatively, D is TRBD1 or TRBD2 (5 bases each). The CDR3 has 15 residues. The germline V gene encodes CDR1 MNHNS and CDR2 SASEGT. V gave up 6 bases and J gave up 4 bases, with 16 bases separating them. The CDR3 region has the DNA TGTGCCAGCAGCCGCCCAGGGACGGGATACAATGAGCAGTTCTTC. Encoded protein: CASSRPGTGYNEQFF.

The chain couples TRBV7-8 to TRBJ2-3; the D is unclear. Germline CDR1 SGHVS, CDR2 FQNEAQ. This CDR3 spans 12 amino acids. The V and J ends lost 7 bases and 9 bases respectively, with 14 bases between them. The CDR3 loop is CASTSLGWTQYF. As DNA, the CDR3 is TGTGCCAGCACCTCACTTGGTTGGACGCAGTATTTT.

Turning to this clonotype: Its ends do not fully match the called genes, so a read error is possible. The chain joins TRBV29-1 to TRBJ2-5; D gene ambiguous. Per germline, CDR1 SQVTM and CDR2 ANQGSEA. The CDR3 extends over 11 amino acids. The DNA of the CDR3 is TGCAGCGTGGCCCCTCAAGAGACCCTGTACTTC. Translation: CSVAPQETLYF. The complete variable domain, with remaining parts taken from reference TRBV29-1 and TRBJ2-5, reads SAVISQKPSRDICQRGTSLTIQCQVDSQVTMMFWYRQQPGQSLTLIATANQGSEATYESGFVIDKFPISRPNLTFSTLTVSNMSPEDSSIYLCSVAPQETLYFGPGTRLLVL.

This chain uses TRBV7-3 with TRBJ2-3; 12 bases agree with TRBD2. The CDR3 covers 19 residues. Per the germline V gene, CDR1 is SGHTA and CDR2 is FQGTGA. After removal of 5 bases from V and 1 base from J, the junction contained 13 bases not matched to a gene. The CDR3 is CASSRFTSGRSVGTDTQYF. Here the CDR3 DNA reads TGTGCCAGCAGCCGTTTCACTAGCGGGAGGTCAGTTGGCACAGATACGCAGTATTTT.

V and J are TRBV20-1 and TRBJ2-7; 10 bases are a match to TRBD2. This CDR3 is 18 amino acids long. The germline CDR1 and CDR2 sequences are DFQATT and SNEGSKA (reference sequence). V lost 3 bases to trimming and J lost 2 bases; unmatched junction nucleotides: 16. CDR3 sequence (DNA): TGCAGTGCTAGGGGTCTAGCGGGAGCCCCATCGTATGCCTACGAGCAGTACTTC. This encodes CSARGLAGAPSYAYEQYF.

The chain recombines TRBV12-3 or TRBV12-4 with TRBJ2-2; D gene unclear. CDR3 size: 14 residues. Trimming pared 1 base from V and 2 bases from J, leaving 5 bases between. The DNA for the CDR3 is TGTGCCAGCAGTTTAGGGAAAAACACCGGGGAGCTGTTTTTT. Its translation: CASSLGKNTGELFF.

In this sample, this clonotype turned up once. The CDR3 bases are TGTGCCAGCAGTTCCCGGGACAGGGCAATCAATGAGCAGTTCTTC. Translating gives CASSSRDRAINEQFF. V usage is TRBV12-3 or TRBV12-4 and J usage is TRBJ2-1, with 9 bases matching TRBD1. The CDR3 has 15 amino acids. Trimming took 4 bases from V and 6 from J; bases not matched to a gene: 7.

The V call is TRBV5-5, the J call TRBJ2-4; D call uncertain. Deletions cut 0 bases from V and 1 base from J, with 11 bases between. Germline CDR1 is SGHKS and CDR2 is YYEKEE (reference sequence). This CDR3 comprises 16 residues. CDR3 nucleotides: TGTGCCAGCAGCTTGGTAGGGCACCCGGCCAAAAACATTCAGTACTTC. Translating it yields CASSLVGHPAKNIQYF.

V usage is TRBV15 and J usage is TRBJ2-5; D ambiguous. Germline values: CDR1 LNHNV, CDR2 YYDKDF (reference sequence). Trimming removed 0 bases at V and 2 bases at J, with 7 bases between. This CDR3 is 14 amino acids long. Here the CDR3 reads CATSRDATQETQYF. CDR3 sequence (DNA): TGTGCCACCAGCAGAGACGCTACTCAAGAGACCCAGTACTTC.

This chain connects TRBV6-5 to TRBJ2-5, with TRBD2 identical over 7 bases. The CDR3 sequence is 15 residues long. Germline lookup yields CDR1 MNHEY and CDR2 SVGAGI. The V gene end was trimmed by 9 bases and the J gene end by 2 bases; junction bases not matched to a gene: 12. CDR3 sequence reads: CASADRPSGQETQYF. In DNA, the CDR3 is TGTGCCAGTGCGGACCGACCTAGCGGACAAGAGACCCAGTACTTC.

The rearrangement uses TRBV7-2 and TRBJ2-3; 8 bases are a match to TRBD2. The CDR3 extends over 14 amino acids. The germline gives CDR1 SGHTA, CDR2 FQGNSA. The trim removed 2 bases at V and 5 bases at J, leaving 3 bases unmatched. The chain's CDR3 is CASSLQAGGDTQYF. For the CDR3, the DNA is TGTGCCAGCAGCTTACAGGCGGGAGGAGATACGCAGTATTTT.

The chain links TRBV7-6 to TRBJ2-5; TRBD1 matches at 8 bases. The CDR3 totals 14 residues. Germline V gene lookup returns CDR1 SGHVS and CDR2 FNYEAQ. Trimming at V came to 6 bases and at J to 1 base, leaving 4 bases not matched to a gene. Here the CDR3 DNA reads TGTGCCAGCAGTTCAGGGGGCCCCCAAGAGACCCAGTACTTC. This codes for CASSSGGPQETQYF.